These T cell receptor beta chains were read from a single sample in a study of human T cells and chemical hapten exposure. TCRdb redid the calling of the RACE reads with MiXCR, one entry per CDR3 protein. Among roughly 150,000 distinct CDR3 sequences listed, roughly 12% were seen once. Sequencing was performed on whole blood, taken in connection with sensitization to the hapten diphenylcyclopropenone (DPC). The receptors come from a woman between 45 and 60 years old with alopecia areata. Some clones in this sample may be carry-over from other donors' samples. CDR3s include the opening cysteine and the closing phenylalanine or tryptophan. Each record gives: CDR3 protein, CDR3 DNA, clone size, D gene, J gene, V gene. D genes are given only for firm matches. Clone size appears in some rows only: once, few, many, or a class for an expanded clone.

CDR3: CASRYDRVSSLNEQFF
DNA: TGTGCCAGCAGGTATGACAGGGTATCCTCCCTCAATGAGCAGTTCTTC
size: NA
D: TRBD1
J: TRBJ2-1
V: TRBV2

CDR3: CASSPSFGRTFSNQPQHF
DNA: TGTGCCAGCAGCCCTTCATTTGGACGGACTTTTAGCAATCAGCCCCAGCATTTT
size: many
D: NA
J: TRBJ1-5
V: TRBV7-2

CDR3: CASSLGGGFYEQYF
DNA: TGTGCCAGCAGTTTAGGAGGGGGCTTCTACGAGCAGTACTTC
size: few
D: NA
J: TRBJ2-7
V: TRBV28

CDR3: CASSLRTGGSSGANVLTF
DNA: TGTGCCAGCAGCCTAAGAACAGGGGGGAGCTCTGGGGCCAACGTCCTGACTTTC
size: NA
D: TRBD1
J: TRBJ2-6
V: TRBV6-6

CDR3: CASSFRSDLEAFF
DNA: TGTGCCAGCAGCTTTCGATCGGACCTTGAAGCTTTCTTT
size: NA
D: NA
J: TRBJ1-1
V: TRBV13

CDR3: CSVARGTGGVAGANVLTF
DNA: TGCAGCGTAGCGCGGGGGACAGGGGGCGTTGCTGGGGCCAACGTCCTGACTTTC
size: NA
D: TRBD1
J: TRBJ2-6
V: TRBV29-1

CDR3: CASSMPGTAQETQYF
DNA: TGTGCCAGTAGTATGCCCGGGACAGCTCAAGAGACCCAGTACTTC
size: NA
D: TRBD1
J: TRBJ2-5
V: TRBV19

CDR3: CASSLAGTRAFF
DNA: TGTGCCAGCAGTTTGGCCGGGACAAGAGCTTTCTTT
size: many
D: NA
J: TRBJ1-1
V: TRBV12-3/TRBV12-4

CDR3: CASSLTSGSYNEQFF
DNA: TGTGCCAGCAGCCTTACTAGCGGGAGTTACAATGAGCAGTTCTTC
size: many
D: TRBD2
J: TRBJ2-1
V: TRBV12-3/TRBV12-4

CDR3: CASSLDGDPRREQYF
DNA: TGCGCCAGCAGCTTGGACGGGGACCCGAGGCGGGAGCAGTACTTC
size: many
D: NA
J: TRBJ2-7
V: TRBV5-1

CDR3: CASSLPSGAGELFF
DNA: TGCGCCAGCAGCTTGCCTAGTGGGGCCGGGGAGCTGTTTTTT
size: many
D: NA
J: TRBJ2-2
V: TRBV5-1